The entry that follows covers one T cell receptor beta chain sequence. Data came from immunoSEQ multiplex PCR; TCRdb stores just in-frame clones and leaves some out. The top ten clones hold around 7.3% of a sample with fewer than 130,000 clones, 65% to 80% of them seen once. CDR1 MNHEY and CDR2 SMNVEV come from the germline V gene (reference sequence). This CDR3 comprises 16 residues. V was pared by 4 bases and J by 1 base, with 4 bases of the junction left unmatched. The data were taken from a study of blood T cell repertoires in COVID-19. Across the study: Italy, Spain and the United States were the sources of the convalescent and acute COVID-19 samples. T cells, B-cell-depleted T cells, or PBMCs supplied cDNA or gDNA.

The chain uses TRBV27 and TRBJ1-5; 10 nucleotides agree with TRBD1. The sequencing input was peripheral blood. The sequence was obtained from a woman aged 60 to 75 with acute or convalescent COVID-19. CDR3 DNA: TGTGCCAGCAGTTCGACAGGGGGCAAAAGCAATCAGCCCCAGCATTTT. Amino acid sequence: CASSSTGGKSNQPQHF.